These 30 T cell receptor beta chains were all obtained from the same sample, sequenced in a study of shared clonotypes between healthy human individuals. Method: immunoSEQ multiplex PCR; TCRdb's copy keeps in-frame clones and lacks some. Among about 230,000 clones listed, approximately 70% were seen once. Sequenced sample: memory CD4+ T cells sorted from blood. Subset reported: CD45RA-negative fraction. The receptors stem from a man younger than 40 in good health.

This clone was observed many times. The V gene is TRBV19, the J gene TRBJ2-1, with TRBD2 as a possible D gene (6 bases). This CDR3 is built from 14 residues. From germline, CDR1 is LNHDA and CDR2 SQIVND (reference sequence). V was clipped by 7 bases and J by 3 bases, with 13 bases between them. As DNA, the CDR3 is TGTGCCAGTAACGGGGGAGAGGTCTACAATGAGCAGTTCTTC. Its translation is CASNGGEVYNEQFF.

The chain couples TRBV6-1 to TRBJ2-1, with 8 bases lining up with TRBD1. Unmatched junction bases numbered 5, after V lost 3 bases and J lost 4 bases. The CDR3 runs to 15 residues. Germline loops: CDR1 MNHNS, CDR2 SASEGT. DNA of the CDR3: TGTGCCAGCAGTGACGGACAGGGACGTTACAATGAGCAGTTCTTC. Translating it yields CASSDGQGRYNEQFF.

This chain's CDR3 is CASSESMNTEAFF. DNA for the CDR3: TGCGCCAGCAGTGAGTCCATGAACACTGAAGCTTTCTTT. V usage is TRBV10-1 and J usage is TRBJ1-1; D unclear. V lost 0 bases to trimming and J lost 0 bases, with 2 bases between them. The CDR3 runs to 13 residues. Germline assignment: CDR1 WNHNN and CDR2 SYGVQD (reference sequence).

The gene calls are TRBV30 and TRBJ1-1; D is unclear. Germline CDR1 is GTSNPN and CDR2 is SVGIG (reference sequence). V lost 0 bases, J lost 0 bases, and 5 bases lay in between. This CDR3 region has 13 residues. The CDR3 DNA follows: TGTGCCTGGAGTGTAAATCTGAACACTGAAGCTTTCTTT. Its translation is CAWSVNLNTEAFF.

The V gene is TRBV9, the J gene TRBJ2-7, with D possibly being TRBD1 (9 bases). V was pared by 3 bases and J by 7 bases, with 20 bases between. From germline, CDR1 is SGDLS and CDR2 YYNGEE. The CDR3 totals 15 residues. The CDR3 DNA reads as TGTGCCAGCAGCGGGACAGGGGCCCGGGGGGGAGAGCAGTACTTC. The encoded protein is CASSGTGARGGEQYF.

This clone is a singleton in its sample. This sequence joins TRBV28 and TRBJ2-4; no definite D call. Germline-derived CDR1 and CDR2 are MDHEN and SYDVKM. With 5 bases removed from V and 0 bases from J, the gap between germline ends came to 14 bases. The CDR3 runs to 16 residues. DNA of the CDR3: TGTGCCAGCAGTCGCCCGGCTTTAGAAGCCAAAAACATTCAGTACTTC. It specifies CASSRPALEAKNIQYF.

The chain employs TRBV30 and TRBJ2-1; TRBD2 agrees at 11 bases. The V segment lost 8 bases and the J segment 10 bases; nucleotides outside the gene matches: 13. CDR1 and CDR2 (germline): GTSNPN, SVGIG (reference sequence). The CDR3 is 14 amino acids. CDR3 sequence: CARKNSGRAGEQFF. CDR3 nucleotides: TGTGCCAGAAAAAATAGCGGGAGGGCGGGGGAGCAGTTCTTC.

There are a few counts of this clone. V is TRBV6-5 and J is TRBJ2-3; D remains ambiguous. Trimming removed 8 bases at V and 2 bases at J, with 8 bases between. Per the germline V gene, CDR1 is MNHEY and CDR2 is SVGAGI. This CDR3 spans 12 amino acids. Here the CDR3 reads CASHSSTDTQYF. Here the CDR3 DNA reads TGTGCCAGCCACTCGTCCACAGATACGCAGTATTTT.

In its sample, this clone was seen a few times. The chain carries TRBV28 and TRBJ1-1; the match to TRBD1 covers 8 bases. The CDR3 extends over 14 amino acids. V lost 5 bases to trimming and J lost 6 bases; unmatched junction nucleotides: 8. CDR1 is MDHEN, CDR2 SYDVKM, per germline. DNA of the CDR3: TGTGCCAGCAGTGATACAGGGGGACGGGCTGAAGCTTTCTTT. Translation: CASSDTGGRAEAFF.

About this clone: This sample includes further DNA sequences coding for the same CDR3. This sequence joins TRBV18 and TRBJ2-1; TRBD2 is a possible D gene (5 bases). The length of the CDR3 is 15 residues. V dropped 1 base and J dropped 1 base, with 8 bases sitting between them. Looked up from germline, CDR1 is KGHSH and CDR2 is LQKENI. The CDR3 DNA follows: TGTGCCAGCTCACCACGAGGGAGTTCCTACAATGAGCAGTTCTTC. Amino acids: CASSPRGSSYNEQFF.

The chain carries TRBV4-3 and TRBJ2-7; 15 bases are shared with TRBD2. Per the germline V gene, CDR1 is LGHNA and CDR2 is YSLEER. This CDR3 region has 17 residues. The J segment lost 6 bases and the V segment lost 2 bases, leaving 8 bases of the junction unmatched. CDR3 coding DNA: TGCGCCAGCAGCCAAAGGACTAGCGGGAGGGCCTTGGGCGAGCAGTACTTC. It specifies CASSQRTSGRALGEQYF.

This clone came up many times. The V gene is TRBV6-1, the J gene TRBJ2-1, with TRBD2 matching 10 bases. Germline values: CDR1 MNHNS, CDR2 SASEGT. The J segment lost 6 bases and the V segment lost 9 bases, leaving 8 bases of the junction unmatched. CDR3 length: 14 residues. The CDR3 nucleotides read TGTGCCAGTTCAGCGGGAGGGCCTCTCAATGAGCAGTTCTTC. This encodes CASSAGGPLNEQFF.

The chain uses TRBV30 and TRBJ2-1; D is perhaps TRBD1 (6 bases). The V gene lost 2 bases and the J gene lost 7 bases, with 9 bases spanning the gap. The CDR3 length is 12 residues. Germline V lookup: CDR1 GTSNPN, CDR2 SVGIG (reference sequence). CDR3 coding DNA: TGTGCCTGGAGTCTAGGGGGAAATGAGCAGTTCTTC. Residues: CAWSLGGNEQFF.

The sample holds one count of this clone. The rearrangement uses TRBV7-9 and TRBJ2-1, with D possibly being TRBD2 (5 bases). Trimming shortened V by 4 bases and J by 12 bases, and 10 bases separated the two germline ends. The V gene's germline CDR1 is SEHNR and CDR2 FQNEAQ (reference sequence). The CDR3 has 11 amino acids. The CDR3 protein is CASSSGEVQFF. In DNA, the CDR3 is TGTGCCAGCAGCTCCGGGGAAGTGCAGTTCTTC.

The chain links TRBV6-5 to TRBJ2-7, with TRBD2 matching over 8 bases. V gave up 7 bases and J gave up 0 bases; unmatched junction bases: 8. This CDR3 has 15 amino acids. Germline-derived CDR1 and CDR2 are MNHEY and SVGAGI. CDR3 sequence (DNA): TGTGCCAGCAACACACTAGCGGCCGTCTCCTACGAGCAGTACTTC. Protein: CASNTLAAVSYEQYF.

The chain couples TRBV25-1 to TRBJ2-1, with TRBD2 identical over 11 bases. V trimming: 4 bases; J trimming: 8 bases; junction bases outside the gene matches: 13. Germline CDR1 is MGHDK and CDR2 is SYGVNS. The CDR3 contains 17 residues. The CDR3 spells CASSAGLGTSGGDEQFF. CDR3 nucleotides: TGTGCCAGCAGTGCCGGGTTGGGGACTAGCGGTGGCGATGAGCAGTTCTTC.

CDR3 sequence reads: CASSVGQGNSYEQYF. The CDR3 nucleotides read TGTGCCAGCAGCGTAGGACAGGGGAACTCCTACGAGCAGTACTTC. V is TRBV11-3 and J is TRBJ2-7; 9 positions match TRBD1. V trimming: 5 bases; J trimming: 0 bases; junction bases outside the gene matches: 5. Germline values: CDR1 SGHNT, CDR2 YENEEA. The CDR3 is 15 amino acids.

V is TRBV10-3 and J is TRBJ2-1; perhaps TRBD2 as D (6 bases). The CDR3 spans 13 residues. Germline CDR1 is ENHRY and CDR2 is SYGVKD. V lost 6 bases and J lost 7, with 13 bases in between. The CDR3 DNA follows: TGTGCCATCAGCCTGGCGGGGAAGAATGAGCAGTTCTTC. Its translation is CAISLAGKNEQFF.

The chain recombines TRBV11-2 with TRBJ2-3; unclear D gene. The CDR3 is 14 residues long. Germline V lookup: CDR1 SGHAT, CDR2 FQNNGV. V lost 0 bases, J lost 6 bases, and 10 bases lay in between. The CDR3 nucleotides read TGTGCCAGCAGCTTAGACGGAGCTGGGGATACGCAGTATTTT. It encodes CASSLDGAGDTQYF.

The gene calls are TRBV29-1 and TRBJ1-4; a weak D match, TRBD1 (5 bases). With 3 bases removed from V and 6 bases from J, the gap between germline ends came to 14 bases. The CDR3 consists of 14 residues. Per the germline V gene, CDR1 is SQVTM and CDR2 is ANQGSEA. The CDR3 DNA reads TGCAGCGTTGACGCCGGGGGGTGGGATGAAAAACTGTTTTTT. The encoded protein is CSVDAGGWDEKLFF.

This chain links TRBV2 with TRBJ2-3; 9 positions match TRBD2. Germline V gene lookup returns CDR1 SNHLY and CDR2 FYNNEI. V lost 3 bases to trimming and J lost 4 bases; unmatched junction nucleotides: 5. The CDR3 runs 15 residues. For the CDR3, the DNA is TGTGCCAGCAGTGACAGCGGGAGGTCCGCAGATACGCAGTATTTT. It encodes CASSDSGRSADTQYF.

This clone was seen only a few times. V gene TRBV7-9 combines with J gene TRBJ1-3; no definite D call. V was shortened by 10 bases and J by 0 bases, with 13 bases between the two germline ends. The length of the CDR3 is 14 residues. The germline V gene encodes CDR1 SEHNR and CDR2 FQNEAQ (reference sequence). The CDR3 bases are TGTGCCACTACTCGAGAGAGCTCTGGAAACACCATATATTTT. Residues: CATTRESSGNTIYF.

The rearrangement joins TRBV25-1 to TRBJ2-1; D may be TRBD1 or TRBD2 (5 bases each). The germline V gene encodes CDR1 MGHDK and CDR2 SYGVNS. The CDR3 is 15 residues long. V dropped 6 bases and J dropped 0 bases, with 12 bases sitting between them. CDR3 sequence (DNA): TGTGCCAGCAGGGGGACGGGGAGCTCCTACAATGAGCAGTTCTTC. This encodes CASRGTGSSYNEQFF.

This clone came up once. The chain has TRBV7-9 and TRBJ1-3; unclear D gene. CDR3 length: 15 residues. CDR1 is SEHNR, CDR2 FQNEAQ, per germline (reference sequence). The germline V and J ends were trimmed by 3 bases and 2 bases, with 11 bases remaining between them. This CDR3 reads CASSLARGTGNTIYF. In DNA form, the CDR3 reads TGTGCCAGCAGCTTGGCCCGTGGCACTGGAAACACCATATATTTT.

The genes are TRBV9 and TRBJ1-2, with D perhaps TRBD1 (5 bases). Trimming shortened V by 1 base and J by 7 bases, and 20 bases separated the two germline ends. The germline V gene has CDR1 SGDLS and CDR2 YYNGEE. The CDR3 loop spans 16 amino acids. The CDR3, as DNA: TGTGCCAGCAGCGTAATTGACAGCCCAATTTCCTCTGGCTACACCTTC. Translating it yields CASSVIDSPISSGYTF. The full variable domain, in which reference TRBV9 and TRBJ1-2 provide the parts outside the CDR3, is DSGVTQTPKHLITATGQRVTLRCSPRSGDLSVYWYQQSLDQGLQFLIQYYNGEERAKGNILERFSAQQFPDLHSELNLSSLELGDSALYFCASSVIDSPISSGYTFGSGTRLTVV.

This chain links TRBV2 with TRBJ1-5; possible D gene TRBD1, 5 bases. CDR1 SNHLY and CDR2 FYNNEI come from the germline V gene. Between the trimmed V and J ends, which lost 8 bases and 6 bases, there was a span of 14 bases. The CDR3 has 13 residues. CDR3 sequence: CASGAQRLQPQHF. The DNA of the CDR3 is TGTGCCAGCGGGGCACAGAGGCTTCAGCCCCAGCATTTT.

This clone appeared a few times. CDR3 residues: CASSPYSLAGLVNEQFF. CDR3 nucleotide sequence: TGTGCCAGCAGCCCCTACTCGCTAGCGGGATTAGTCAATGAGCAGTTCTTC. This sequence joins TRBV11-2 and TRBJ2-1; 9 nucleotides line up with TRBD2. V gave up 5 bases and J gave up 6 bases; unmatched junction bases: 14. Germline CDR1 is SGHAT and CDR2 is FQNNGV. This CDR3 comprises 17 residues.

The rearrangement joins TRBV6-6 to TRBJ1-1; D may be TRBD1 (5 bases). The V and J ends lost 7 bases and 1 base respectively, with 16 bases between them. Per the germline V gene, CDR1 is MNHNY and CDR2 is SVGAGI (reference sequence). This CDR3 spans 15 amino acids. The CDR3 reads CASTQAGGWNTEAFF. The CDR3 DNA is TGTGCCAGCACCCAAGCGGGGGGATGGAACACTGAAGCTTTCTTT.

This CDR3 reads CASSQQGVDEQFF. The CDR3 nucleotides read TGTGCCAGCAGCCAACAGGGGGTCGATGAGCAGTTCTTC. The chain is built from TRBV5-4 and TRBJ2-1; 8 nucleotides align to TRBD1. CDR3 size: 13 residues. The ends lost 4 bases at V and 8 bases at J; junction bases unmatched: 5. Germline V gene data show CDR1 as SGHNT and CDR2 as YYREEE (reference sequence).

The chain recombines TRBV6-6 with TRBJ1-2; D call uncertain. The germline gives CDR1 MNHNY, CDR2 SVGAGI (reference sequence). This CDR3 comprises 12 residues. Trimming removed 6 bases from V and 2 bases from J, with 7 bases in between. This CDR3 reads CASRVANYGYTF. The CDR3 DNA reads as TGTGCCAGCAGAGTAGCGAACTATGGCTACACCTTC.